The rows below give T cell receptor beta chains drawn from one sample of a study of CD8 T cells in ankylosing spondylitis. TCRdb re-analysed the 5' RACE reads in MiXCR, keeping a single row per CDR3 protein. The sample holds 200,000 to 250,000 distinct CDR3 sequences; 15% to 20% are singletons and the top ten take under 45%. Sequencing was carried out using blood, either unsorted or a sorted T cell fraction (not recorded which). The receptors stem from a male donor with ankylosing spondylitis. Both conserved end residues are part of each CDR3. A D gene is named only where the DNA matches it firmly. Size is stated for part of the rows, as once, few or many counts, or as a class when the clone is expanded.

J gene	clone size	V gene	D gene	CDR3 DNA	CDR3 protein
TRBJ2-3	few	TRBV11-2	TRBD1	TGTGCCAGCAGCTTAGGGACAGGTCTCAACACAGATACGCAGTATTTT	CASSLGTGLNTDTQYF
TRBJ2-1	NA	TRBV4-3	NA	TGCGCCAGCAGCCCAATTTATAGCGAAGACAATGAGCAGTTCTTC	CASSPIYSEDNEQFF
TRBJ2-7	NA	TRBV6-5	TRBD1	TGTGCCAGCAGTTACTCGAAGACAGGGATGCGGGACGAGCAGTACTTC	CASSYSKTGMRDEQYF
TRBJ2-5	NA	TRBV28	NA	TGTGCCAGCAGTTTCCAACCTCGCCAAGAGACCCAGTACTTC	CASSFQPRQETQYF
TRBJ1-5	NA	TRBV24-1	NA	TGTGCCACCAGTGAAGGCTATAGCAATCAGCCCCAGCATTTT	CATSEGYSNQPQHF
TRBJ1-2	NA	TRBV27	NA	TGTGCCAGCAGTTTTGGGAGGTCTGGCTATGGCTACACCTTC	CASSFGRSGYGYTF
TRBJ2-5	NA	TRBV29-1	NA	TGCAGCGTTGAATGGGACACCCAAGAGACCCAGTACTTC	CSVEWDTQETQYF
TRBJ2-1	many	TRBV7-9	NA	TGTGCCAGCAGCTTCGCAGGGGATGAGCAGTTCTTC	CASSFAGDEQFF
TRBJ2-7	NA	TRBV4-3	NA	TGCGCCAGCAGCGCGACAACACTCACCTACGAGCAGTACTTC	CASSATTLTYEQYF
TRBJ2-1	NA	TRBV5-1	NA	TGCGCCAGCAGCTTGGGAGGACTTGGACTTCACGGAGAGGATGAGCAGTTCTTC	CASSLGGLGLHGEDEQFF
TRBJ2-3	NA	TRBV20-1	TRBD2	TGCAGTGCTAGTGGTCTAGCGGGGGCCGAAAGCACAGATACGCAGTATTTT	CSASGLAGAESTDTQYF
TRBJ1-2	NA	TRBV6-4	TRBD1	TGTGCCAGCAGTCAAACAGGGGGCGCGCATGGCTACACCTTC	CASSQTGGAHGYTF
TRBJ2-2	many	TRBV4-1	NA	TGCGCCAGCAGCCCGACAGAGAACACCGGGGAGCTGTTTTTT	CASSPTENTGELFF
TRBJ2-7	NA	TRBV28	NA	TGTGCCAGCAGCCCCGTCGCGGGATACGAGCAGTACTTC	CASSPVAGYEQYF
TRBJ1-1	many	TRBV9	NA	TGTGCCAGCAGCTCCCCGGGGGCGGGGGCGGCTGAAGCTTTCTTT	CASSSPGAGAAEAFF